This T cell receptor (beta chain) was captured by sequencing in a study of T cell repertoires in cytomegalovirus infection. Study-wide results and caveats: Within the response measured ex vivo, HLA-C-restricted CMV-specific TCR beta clonotypes were dominant. Carriers of CMV and the relevant HLA type were discriminated by public TCR beta frequency.

Germline V lookup: CDR1 DFQATT, CDR2 SNEGSKA (reference sequence). Trimming shortened V by 5 bases and J by 8 bases, and 12 bases separated the two germline ends. The CDR3 sequence is 11 residues long. This clonotype has just a few counts. The antigen is undetermined. One entry per CDR3 protein results from TCRdb running MiXCR on the reads. Of 300,000 to 400,000 distinct CDR3 sequences in the sample, almost 30% are singletons; the top ten hold roughly 20%. This clonotype originated in a human donor in good health (CMV status not recorded). Some clones in this sample may be carry-over from other donors' samples. The source material was cultured PBMCs, sampled from culture after CMV antigen stimulation. This rearrangement joins TRBV20-1 to TRBJ1-2, with unresolved D. The CDR3 DNA reads TGCAGTGCTGTCGACCCCTTCGGCTACACCTTC. It is translated as CSAVDPFGYTF.